The rows below give T cell receptor beta chains drawn from one sample of a study of blood T cell repertoires in COVID-19. Repertoires were generated with immunoSEQ multiplex PCR, while TCRdb's copy carries only in-frame clones and drops some. The sample has 60,000 to 90,000 clones, around 88% seen once. Sequencing input: peripheral blood. The origin of the receptors is an elderly woman with active or convalescent COVID-19. CDR3s include the opening cysteine and the closing phenylalanine or tryptophan. The D gene is left open where the match is weak. The size of a clone is reported for some rows only, either as once, few or many, or as a class for expanded clones.

V	length	D	J	size	DNA	CDR3
TRBV4-1	15	NA	TRBJ2-1	NA	TGCGCCAGCAGCCAAGGACAGAGCACATACAATGAGCAGTTCTTC	CASSQGQSTYNEQFF
TRBV24-1	13	NA	TRBJ1-1	NA	TGTGCCACCAGTGATGGGCTGAACACTGAAGCTTTCTTT	CATSDGLNTEAFF
TRBV5-1	16	TRBD1	TRBJ2-7	NA	TGCGCCAGCAGCTTGGGATCACAGGGGCGTAACTACGAGCAGTACTTC	CASSLGSQGRNYEQYF
TRBV6-2/TRBV6-3	14	NA	TRBJ2-2	NA	TGTGCCAGCAGCCCTGACTCAGCGCGGGGGGAGCTGTTTTTT	CASSPDSARGELFF
TRBV6-2/TRBV6-3	15	TRBD1	TRBJ2-7	once	TGTGCCAGCAGTGATGGACAGGGGCGATCCTACGAGCAGTACTTC	CASSDGQGRSYEQYF
TRBV5-4	16	TRBD2	TRBJ2-7	NA	TGTGCCAGCAGCTTGGTGGGCGGGGGGGTCAGTTACGAGCAGTACTTC	CASSLVGGGVSYEQYF
TRBV28	14	NA	TRBJ1-4	NA	TGTGCCAGCGGAACGCCAGGGATGGGCGAAAAACTGTTTTTT	CASGTPGMGEKLFF
TRBV28	14	TRBD2	TRBJ2-7	NA	TGTGCCAGCAGTTTAGGGGGTCGGGGGGACGAGCAGTACTTC	CASSLGGRGDEQYF
TRBV5-1	12	NA	TRBJ1-3	NA	TGCGCCAGCCGGGCGGACAGAAACACCATATATTTT	CASRADRNTIYF
TRBV2	14	NA	TRBJ1-6	NA	TGTGCCCTTCAGGAGCGGAAGTATAATTCACCCCTCCACTTT	CALQERKYNSPLHF
TRBV28	15	NA	TRBJ2-5	NA	TGTGCCAGCAGTCCACTCAGGCTAGCTGAAGAGACCCAGTACTTC	CASSPLRLAEETQYF
TRBV29-1	15	TRBD2	TRBJ2-1	NA	TGCAGCGTTGAGGGGGGGGTGAGCTCCTACAATGAGCAGTTCTTC	CSVEGGVSSYNEQFF
TRBV4-3	14	NA	TRBJ2-1	once	TGCGCCAGCAGCCAAGACCGGGACTCCAATGAGCAGTTCTTC	CASSQDRDSNEQFF
TRBV9	18	TRBD2	TRBJ2-1	NA	TGTGCCAGCAGCGTAGAAAATCTAGCGGGAGGGACCTACAATGAGCAGTTCTTC	CASSVENLAGGTYNEQFF
TRBV28	18	TRBD2	TRBJ2-1	few	TGTGCCAGCAGTTCTCATACCCCCCGAGCGGGGGTCTACAATGAGCAGTTCTTC	CASSSHTPRAGVYNEQFF
TRBV7-9	15	TRBD1	TRBJ2-7	NA	TGTGCCAGCAGCGCGGGACAGGGGCAGATCTACGAGCAGTACTTC	CASSAGQGQIYEQYF
TRBV7-2	13	NA	TRBJ1-1	NA	TGTGCCAGCAGCTCAACCTCAGCGGCTGAAGCTTTCTTT	CASSSTSAAEAFF
TRBV18	14	TRBD1	TRBJ1-2	NA	TGTGCCAGCTCACCACAGGGGGCTCGGTATGGCTACACCTTC	CASSPQGARYGYTF
TRBV7-2	19	TRBD2	TRBJ2-7	NA	TGTGCCAGCAGCTCCCTTGGGACTAGCGGGGGGGAATTCACCTACGAGCAGTACTTC	CASSSLGTSGGEFTYEQYF
TRBV19	14	NA	TRBJ1-1	NA	TGTGCCAGTAGTTACTCGACGGGGGGCACTGAAGCTTTCTTT	CASSYSTGGTEAFF
TRBV30	15	NA	TRBJ2-1	NA	TGTGCCTGGAGTCGCGGGCCAGGAGCTTTGGGTGAGCAGTTCTTC	CAWSRGPGALGEQFF
TRBV4-1	15	NA	TRBJ1-4	few	TGCGCCAGCAGCCCAACATCTTCCCTTAATGAAAAACTGTTTTTT	CASSPTSSLNEKLFF
TRBV12-3/TRBV12-4	13	NA	TRBJ2-2	NA	TGTGCCAGCAGTTTACAATTCACCGGGGAGCTGTTTTTT	CASSLQFTGELFF
TRBV5-1	17	TRBD1	TRBJ1-1	NA	TGCGCCAGCAGCTTACAGGGGGCCACTCTCATGAACACTGAAGCTTTCTTT	CASSLQGATLMNTEAFF
TRBV7-6	12	NA	TRBJ2-7	NA	TGTGCCAGCAGCTTAGCCGGGGACGAGCAGTACTTC	CASSLAGDEQYF
TRBV18	14	TRBD1	TRBJ1-6	few	TGTGCCAGCTCACCGGACAGGGGGGTTTCACCCCTCCACTTT	CASSPDRGVSPLHF
TRBV6-6	12	NA	TRBJ2-7	NA	TGTGCCAGCAGCAGGGGTTCCTACGAGCAGTACTTC	CASSRGSYEQYF
TRBV28	15	TRBD1	TRBJ2-6	NA	TGTGCCAGCACCAGGGACAGGGCAGGGGCCAACGTCCTGACTTTC	CASTRDRAGANVLTF
TRBV30	13	NA	TRBJ1-1	NA	TGTGCCTGGAGGTTTAACATGAACACTGAAGCTTTCTTT	CAWRFNMNTEAFF
TRBV2	14	TRBD1	TRBJ2-2	NA	TGTGCCAGCAGTGTATACAGGGGGAACGGGGAGCTGTTTTTT	CASSVYRGNGELFF
TRBV7-8	17	NA	TRBJ2-1	NA	TGTGCCAGCAGCTCCAAAGGGGGGACAGCCTCCTACAATGAGCAGTTCTTC	CASSSKGGTASYNEQFF
TRBV7-9	13	TRBD2	TRBJ2-3	NA	TGTGCCGTCGGGCGGGGGGGCACAGATACGCAGTATTTT	CAVGRGGTDTQYF
TRBV5-1	16	NA	TRBJ2-1	NA	TGCGCCAGCACACAGGGGGGCGGGAGCTCCTACAATGAGCAGTTCTTC	CASTQGGGSSYNEQFF
TRBV20-1	8	NA	TRBJ1-1	NA	TGCAGGGGGCCGGAGGCTTTCTTT	CRGPEAFF
TRBV10-3	15	NA	TRBJ2-2	NA	TGTGCCATCCGCCCCAGGGGGGCGAACACCGGGGAGCTGTTTTTT	CAIRPRGANTGELFF
TRBV7-2	16	NA	TRBJ2-7	NA	TGTGCCAGCAGCTTAATCACGCAGTGGCCGCCCTACGAGCAGTACTTC	CASSLITQWPPYEQYF
TRBV15	17	TRBD2	TRBJ2-2	NA	TGTGCCACCAGCAGAGATAGGACTAGCGGGAGGGCCGGGGAGCTGTTTTTT	CATSRDRTSGRAGELFF
TRBV11-2	15	TRBD1	TRBJ2-5	NA	TGTGCCAGCAGCTTGACCAGGGGGCACTATGAGACCCAGTACTTC	CASSLTRGHYETQYF
TRBV28	15	NA	TRBJ2-5	NA	TGTGCCAGCAGTTTAGGGAGGGGGGGCCAAGAGACCCAGTACTTC	CASSLGRGGQETQYF
TRBV12-3/TRBV12-4	13	NA	TRBJ1-2	NA	TGTGCCACCGAACAACAGAGATTCTATGGCTACACCTTC	CATEQQRFYGYTF
TRBV5-6	14	NA	TRBJ2-7	NA	TGTGCCAGCAGCTCGCCGCGAGGGTCCTACGAGCAGTACTTC	CASSSPRGSYEQYF
TRBV7-8	14	NA	TRBJ2-7	NA	TGTGCCAGCAGCTTAAGGGACAGCGGGTACGAGCAGTACTTC	CASSLRDSGYEQYF
TRBV11-3	21	TRBD2	TRBJ2-4	NA	TGTGCCAGCAGCTTAGAGGGGTGGACTAGCGGGAGCCGAGGGGACAAAAACATTCAGTACTTC	CASSLEGWTSGSRGDKNIQYF
TRBV3-1/TRBV3-2	17	TRBD2	TRBJ2-1	NA	TGTGCCAGCAGCCAAACTCCAGCGGGAGGGTCCTACAATGAGCAGTTCTTC	CASSQTPAGGSYNEQFF